This TCR beta chain appears in the sequencing data of a study of monozygotic twins with inflammatory bowel disease. Template switching incorporated UMIs with a 6-nucleotide sample barcode. Following a re-call of the 5' RACE reads, TCRdb has one entry per CDR3 protein and lacks DNA. The sample holds over 100,000 distinct CDR3 sequences. Looked up from germline, CDR1 is DFQATT and CDR2 is SNEGSKA (reference sequence). The CDR3 is made up of 14 amino acids. The J gene is TRBJ2-7, the V gene TRBV20-1; TCRdb's assignment of TRBD2 cannot be checked, as there is no DNA. The clonotype was recovered from a human donor with ulcerative colitis or Crohn's disease, or a healthy co-twin of an affected twin (not recorded which). Source material: blood. The CDR3 reads CSARGLANLYEQYF.